This TCR beta chain originates from a study of metastatic and nonmetastatic thyroid tumors. Study-wide context: From malignant and benign thyroid patients, repertoires in blood and in tumor or nodule tissue were compared. The study, taken as a whole, reports: For both blood and tumor, malignant thyroid tumors reportedly showed significantly higher TCR beta diversity than benign nodules did.

With V trimmed by 2 bases and J by 4 bases, 2 bases remained unmatched. This CDR3 contains 14 residues. Germline CDR1 reads DFQATT; CDR2 reads SNEGSKA (reference sequence). TCRdb re-called the PCR reads through MiXCR. Of some 20,000 clones detected, around a sixth appear once; the ten largest clones hold under 20%. For this clone: Its antigen remains unidentified.

Thyroid surgery was performed in patients who had received no treatment beforehand. This chain uses TRBV20-1 with TRBJ2-1, with 10 bases matching TRBD2. This receptor was identified in a female donor with papillary thyroid cancer or a benign thyroid nodule (not recorded which). Some clones in this sample may be carry-over from other donors' samples. The specimen sequenced was blood. The CDR3 loop reads CSARISGRYNEQFF. CDR3 nucleotide sequence: TGCAGTGCTAGAATTAGCGGGAGGTACAATGAGCAGTTCTTC.